One sample yielded the 5 T cell receptor beta chains listed below, sequenced in a study of shared clonotypes between healthy human individuals (dated by TCRdb to 2018 to 2021). Libraries were made using the immunoSEQ multiplex PCR assay. As stored in TCRdb, this immuneACCESS dataset retains in-frame rearrangements with V and J assigned. A fraction of the clones does not appear; measured against another copy, unresolved V genes explain less than half of the discrepancy, and the remainder lacks a known reason. The table for this sample lists hundreds of thousands of clones; about 73% of them were counted only once. Under 11% of the sample is in the top ten clones. Input material: memory CD4+ T cells sorted from blood. Sample cell subset or site, as interpreted from the label and publication: CD45RA-negative fraction. The origin of the receptors is a man aged 30-40 years in good health.

The chain uses TRBV25-1 and TRBJ1-2; 9 nucleotides align to TRBD1. After removal of 3 bases from V and 2 bases from J, the junction contained 4 bases not matched to a gene. CDR1 and CDR2 from the germline V gene are MGHDK and SYGVNS. The length of the CDR3 is 15 residues. This CDR3 is CASSDRDRENYGYTF. CDR3 DNA sequence: TGTGCCAGCAGTGATAGGGACAGGGAGAACTATGGCTACACCTTC.

This rearrangement joins TRBV18 to TRBJ1-2, with a possible D match to TRBD1 (5 bases). The CDR3 is made up of 13 amino acids. From germline, CDR1 is KGHSH and CDR2 LQKENI. Trimming pared 6 bases from V and 1 base from J, leaving 9 bases between. CDR3 bases: TGTGCCAGCTCCGCGGGGGGTAACTATGGCTACACCTTC. Its protein product is CASSAGGNYGYTF.

This rearrangement joins TRBV29-1 to TRBJ1-4; no clear D gene. This CDR3 comprises 11 residues. The germline gives CDR1 SQVTM, CDR2 ANQGSEA. V dropped 6 bases and J dropped 11 bases, with 13 bases sitting between them. This CDR3 reads CSVWGREKLFF. DNA for the CDR3: TGCAGCGTATGGGGAAGGGAGAAACTGTTTTTT.

The rearrangement links TRBV28 to TRBJ1-5; 9 nucleotides match TRBD1. V gave up 4 bases and J gave up 4 bases; unmatched junction bases: 11. The CDR3 is 17 residues long. Germline V lookup: CDR1 MDHEN, CDR2 SYDVKM. The CDR3 region is CASSSVPGQGWNQPQHF. The CDR3 DNA reads TGTGCCAGCAGTTCCGTCCCGGGACAGGGTTGGAATCAGCCCCAGCATTTT.

The CDR3: CASSTSGTLNEQFF. The DNA of the CDR3 is TGTGCCAGCTCTACTAGCGGGACTCTCAATGAGCAGTTCTTC. V usage is TRBV6-1 and J usage is TRBJ2-1; 10 positions match TRBD2. The germline gives CDR1 MNHNS, CDR2 SASEGT. V shed 8 bases and J 6 bases; nucleotides not matched to a gene: 7. CDR3 length equals 14 residues.